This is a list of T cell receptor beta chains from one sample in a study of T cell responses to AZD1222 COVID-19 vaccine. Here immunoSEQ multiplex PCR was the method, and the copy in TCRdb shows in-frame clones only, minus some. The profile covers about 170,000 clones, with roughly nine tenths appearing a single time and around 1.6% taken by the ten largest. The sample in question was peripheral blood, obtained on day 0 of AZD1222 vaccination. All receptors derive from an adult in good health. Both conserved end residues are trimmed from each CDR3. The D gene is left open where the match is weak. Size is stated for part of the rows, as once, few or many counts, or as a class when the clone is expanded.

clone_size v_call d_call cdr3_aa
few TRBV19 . ASRHPWGASGQPQH
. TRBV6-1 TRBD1 ASSEAPGQGNYNEQF
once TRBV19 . ASSIPGTVNTEAF
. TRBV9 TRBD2 ASSVGAGGAYEQY
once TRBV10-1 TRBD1 ASSESGTGLYEQY
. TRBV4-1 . ASSQVSPSNTEAF
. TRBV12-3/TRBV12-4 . ASSLSGGPEAF
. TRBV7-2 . ASSFGGFGKNIQY
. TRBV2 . ASSGELGIESF
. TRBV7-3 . ASSLNFGISTDTQY
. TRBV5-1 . ASSLDPNYGYT